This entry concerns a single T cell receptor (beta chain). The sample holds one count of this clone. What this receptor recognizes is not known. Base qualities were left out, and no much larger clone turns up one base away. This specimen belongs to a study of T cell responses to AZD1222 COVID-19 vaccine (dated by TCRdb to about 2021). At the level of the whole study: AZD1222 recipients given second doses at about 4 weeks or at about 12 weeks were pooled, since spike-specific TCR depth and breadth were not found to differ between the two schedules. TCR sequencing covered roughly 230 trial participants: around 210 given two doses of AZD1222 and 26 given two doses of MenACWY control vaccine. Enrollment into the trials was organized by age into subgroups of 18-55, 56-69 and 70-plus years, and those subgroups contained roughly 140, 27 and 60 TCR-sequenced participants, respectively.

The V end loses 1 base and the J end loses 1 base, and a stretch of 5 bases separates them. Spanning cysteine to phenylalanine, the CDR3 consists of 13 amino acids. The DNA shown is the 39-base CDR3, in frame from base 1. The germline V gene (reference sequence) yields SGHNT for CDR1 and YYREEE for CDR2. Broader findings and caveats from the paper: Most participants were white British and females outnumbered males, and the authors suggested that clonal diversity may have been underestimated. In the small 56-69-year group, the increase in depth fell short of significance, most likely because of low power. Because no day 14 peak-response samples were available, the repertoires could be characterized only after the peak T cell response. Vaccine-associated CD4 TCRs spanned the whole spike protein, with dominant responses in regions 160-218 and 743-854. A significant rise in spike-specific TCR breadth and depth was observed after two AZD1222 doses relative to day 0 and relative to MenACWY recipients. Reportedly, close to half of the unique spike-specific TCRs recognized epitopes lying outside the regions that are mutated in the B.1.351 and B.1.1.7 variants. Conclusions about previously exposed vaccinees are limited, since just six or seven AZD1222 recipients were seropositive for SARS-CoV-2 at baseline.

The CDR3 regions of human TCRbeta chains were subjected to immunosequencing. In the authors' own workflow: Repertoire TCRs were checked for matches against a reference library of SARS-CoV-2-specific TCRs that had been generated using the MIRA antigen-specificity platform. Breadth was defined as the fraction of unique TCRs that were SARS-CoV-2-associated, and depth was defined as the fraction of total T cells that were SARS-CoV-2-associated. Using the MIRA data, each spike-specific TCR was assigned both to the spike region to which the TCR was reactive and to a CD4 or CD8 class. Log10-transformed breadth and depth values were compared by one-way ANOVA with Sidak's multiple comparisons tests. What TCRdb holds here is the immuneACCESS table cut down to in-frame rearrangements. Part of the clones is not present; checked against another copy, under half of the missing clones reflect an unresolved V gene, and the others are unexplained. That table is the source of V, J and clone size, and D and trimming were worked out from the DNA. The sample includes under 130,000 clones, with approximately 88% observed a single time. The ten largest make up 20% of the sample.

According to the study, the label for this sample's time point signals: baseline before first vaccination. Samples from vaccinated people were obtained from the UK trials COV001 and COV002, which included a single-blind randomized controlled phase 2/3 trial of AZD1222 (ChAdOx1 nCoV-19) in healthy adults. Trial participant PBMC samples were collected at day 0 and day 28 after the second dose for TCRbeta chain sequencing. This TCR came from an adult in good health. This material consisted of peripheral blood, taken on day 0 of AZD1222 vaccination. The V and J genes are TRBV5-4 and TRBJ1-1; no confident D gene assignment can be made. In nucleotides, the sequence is TGTGCCAGCAGCTTGAATGAGAACACTGAAGCTTTCTTT. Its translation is CASSLNENTEAFF.